The present entry profiles one T cell receptor (beta chain) with its context. Antigen unknown. This entry is derived from a study of shared clonotypes between healthy human individuals. Study conclusions and caveats: Rarefaction curves obtained for sorted subsets showed sequencing incomplete despite large depth.

In the CD4+ fraction, cells were divided into CD45RA+ naive and CD45RA-negative memory subsets. The data were produced by immunoSEQ multiplex PCR, yet TCRdb's version contains in-frame clones alone and is incomplete. The table records fewer than 400,000 clones, about 74% of them present only once. The sequence derives from a man younger than 45 in good health. Sequenced input: memory CD4+ T cells sorted from blood. The subset: CD45RA-negative fraction.

CDR3 coding DNA: TGTGCCAGCAGTCAATCCCAGCGGCTACCCCGGGAGCTGTTTTTT. Residues: CASSQSQRLPRELFF. The V call is TRBV6-1, the J call TRBJ2-2, with a tentative D call TRBD2 (5 bases). The germline V gene has CDR1 MNHNS and CDR2 SASEGT. The CDR3 runs 15 residues. The ends were cut back, 5 bases at V and 9 bases at J, with 19 bases in the middle.